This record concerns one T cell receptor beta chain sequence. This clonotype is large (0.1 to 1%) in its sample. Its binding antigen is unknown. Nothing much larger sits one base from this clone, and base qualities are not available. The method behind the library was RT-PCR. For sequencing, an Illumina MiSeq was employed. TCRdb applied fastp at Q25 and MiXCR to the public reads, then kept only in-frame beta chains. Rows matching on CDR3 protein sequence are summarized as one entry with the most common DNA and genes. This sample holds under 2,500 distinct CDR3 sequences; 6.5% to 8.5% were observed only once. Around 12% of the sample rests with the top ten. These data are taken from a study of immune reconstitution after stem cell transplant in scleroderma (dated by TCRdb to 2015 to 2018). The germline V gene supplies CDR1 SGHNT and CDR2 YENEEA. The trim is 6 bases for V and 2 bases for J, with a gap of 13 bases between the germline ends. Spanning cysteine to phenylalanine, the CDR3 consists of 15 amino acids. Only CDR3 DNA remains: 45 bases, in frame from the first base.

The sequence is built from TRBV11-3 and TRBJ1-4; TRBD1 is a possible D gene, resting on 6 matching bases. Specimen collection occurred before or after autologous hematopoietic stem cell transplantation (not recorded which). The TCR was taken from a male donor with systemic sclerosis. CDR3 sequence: CASSLGGPTNEKLFF. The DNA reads TGTGCCAGCAGTCTCGGGGGGCCCACTAATGAAAAACTGTTTTTT.